This T cell receptor beta chain originates from a study of blood T cell repertoires in COVID-19. Study overall: The origin of the acute and convalescent COVID-19 samples was the United States, Italy and Spain. T cells, B-cell-depleted T cells, or PBMCs provided the cDNA or gDNA that served as material.

Original data processing: Amplified reference gene primers provided the basis for estimating nucleated cell counts. TCRdb's table, derived via immunoSEQ multiplex PCR, lists solely in-frame clones and lacks some. That table gives V, J and clone size, and the DNA gave D and trimming. The sample holds tens of thousands of clones, about 81% seen once. CDR1 is MGHDK and CDR2 is SYGVNS in the germline V gene. The J segment lost 3 bases and the V segment lost 1 base, leaving 0 bases of the junction unmatched. This CDR3 spans 13 amino acids. Sequencing was performed on peripheral blood. This chain links TRBV25-1 with TRBJ2-7; 7 positions agree with TRBD2. The source of this sequence is a man aged 50 or older with acute or convalescent COVID-19. CDR3 sequence: CASSEWGGYEQYF. The CDR3 coding sequence is TGTGCCAGCAGTGAATGGGGGGGCTACGAGCAGTACTTC.